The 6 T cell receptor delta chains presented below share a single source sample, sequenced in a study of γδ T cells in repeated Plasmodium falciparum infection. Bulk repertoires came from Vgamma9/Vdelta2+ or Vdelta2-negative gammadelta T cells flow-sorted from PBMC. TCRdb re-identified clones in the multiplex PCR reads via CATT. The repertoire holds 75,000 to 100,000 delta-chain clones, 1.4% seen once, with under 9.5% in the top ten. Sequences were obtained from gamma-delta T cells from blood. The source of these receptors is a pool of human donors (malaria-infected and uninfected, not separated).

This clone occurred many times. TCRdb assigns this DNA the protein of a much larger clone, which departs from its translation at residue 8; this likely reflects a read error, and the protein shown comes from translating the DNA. As DNA, the CDR3 is TGTGCCTGTGACACCCTTTCTTCAAGAGATACGGGGACCGATAAACTCATCTTT. Its translation is CACDTLSSRDTGTDKLIF. The V gene is TRDV2, the J gene TRDJ1, with D possibly TRDD3 on 6 matching bases. Between the trimmed V and J ends, which lost 0 bases and 2 bases, there was a span of 21 bases. The CDR3 has 18 amino acids. Germline V gives CDR1 GEAIGNYY, CDR2 EKD.

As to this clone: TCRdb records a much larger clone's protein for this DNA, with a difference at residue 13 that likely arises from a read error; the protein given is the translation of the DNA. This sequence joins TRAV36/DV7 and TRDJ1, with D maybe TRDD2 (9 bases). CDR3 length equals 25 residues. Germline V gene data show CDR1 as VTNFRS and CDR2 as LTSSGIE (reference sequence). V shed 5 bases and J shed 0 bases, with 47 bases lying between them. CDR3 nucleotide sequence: TGTGCTGTTTTCTTAGCCTTCCTACCCCGGGGGATAAGGTCATTGAGTACGGGGTACACCGATAAACTCATCTTT. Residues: CAVFLAFLPRGIRSLSTGYTDKLIF.

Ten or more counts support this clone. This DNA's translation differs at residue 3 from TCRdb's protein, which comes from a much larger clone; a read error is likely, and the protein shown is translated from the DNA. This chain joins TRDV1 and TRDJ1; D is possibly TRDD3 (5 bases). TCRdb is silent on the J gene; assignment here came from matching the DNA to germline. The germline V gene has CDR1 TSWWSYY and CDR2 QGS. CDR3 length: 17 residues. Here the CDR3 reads CAPGTKWFPPYTDKLIF. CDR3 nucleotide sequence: TGTGCTCCTGGGACGAAGTGGTTCCCCCCGTACACCGATAAACTCATCTTT.

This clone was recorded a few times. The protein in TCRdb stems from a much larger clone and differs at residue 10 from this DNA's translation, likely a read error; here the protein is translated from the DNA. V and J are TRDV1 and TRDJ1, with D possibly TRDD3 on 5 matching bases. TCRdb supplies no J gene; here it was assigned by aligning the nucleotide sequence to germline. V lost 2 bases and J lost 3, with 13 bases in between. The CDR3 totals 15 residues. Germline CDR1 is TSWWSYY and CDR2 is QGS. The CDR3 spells CALGEMSRYPDKLIF. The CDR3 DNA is TGTGCTCTTGGGGAAATGTCACGATACCCCGATAAACTCATCTTT.

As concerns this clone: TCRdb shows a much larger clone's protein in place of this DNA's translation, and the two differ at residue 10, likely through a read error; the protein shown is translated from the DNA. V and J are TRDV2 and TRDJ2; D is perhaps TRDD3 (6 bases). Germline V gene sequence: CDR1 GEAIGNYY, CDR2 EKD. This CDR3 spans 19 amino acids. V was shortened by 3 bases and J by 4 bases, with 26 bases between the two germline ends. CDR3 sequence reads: CACDPISWGVLAGTAQLFF. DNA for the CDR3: TGTGCCTGTGACCCCATATCTTGGGGGGTACTTGCCGGGACAGCACAACTCTTCTTT.

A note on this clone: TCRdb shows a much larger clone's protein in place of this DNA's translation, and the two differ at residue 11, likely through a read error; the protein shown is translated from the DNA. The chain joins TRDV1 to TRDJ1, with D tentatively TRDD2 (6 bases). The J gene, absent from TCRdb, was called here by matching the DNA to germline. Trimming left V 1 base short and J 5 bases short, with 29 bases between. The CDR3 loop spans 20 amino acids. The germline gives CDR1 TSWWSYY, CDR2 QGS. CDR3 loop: CALGEPPPFLIGHSPDKLIF. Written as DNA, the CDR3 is TGTGCTCTTGGGGAACCCCCCCCTTTCCTAATCGGTCATTCCCCTGATAAACTCATCTTT.